This T cell receptor (beta chain) came from a study of blood T cell repertoires in COVID-19. Some clones are missing from TCRdb's copy, which holds only in-frame ones; the method was immunoSEQ multiplex PCR. The profile shows some 16,000 clones, roughly 82% of them singletons. Sequenced sample: peripheral blood. The TCR originated in a man at least 80 years old with active COVID-19.

CDR3 protein: CASSSYGPTANTEAFF. CDR3 DNA sequence: TGTGCCAGCTCCTCCTATGGGCCGACAGCGAACACTGAAGCTTTCTTT. This chain joins TRBV18 and TRBJ1-1, with D possibly matching TRBD1 (5 bases). Trimming shortened V by 6 bases and J by 1 base, and 18 bases separated the two germline ends. Germline V CDR1 and CDR2: KGHSH, LQKENI. The CDR3 runs to 16 residues.